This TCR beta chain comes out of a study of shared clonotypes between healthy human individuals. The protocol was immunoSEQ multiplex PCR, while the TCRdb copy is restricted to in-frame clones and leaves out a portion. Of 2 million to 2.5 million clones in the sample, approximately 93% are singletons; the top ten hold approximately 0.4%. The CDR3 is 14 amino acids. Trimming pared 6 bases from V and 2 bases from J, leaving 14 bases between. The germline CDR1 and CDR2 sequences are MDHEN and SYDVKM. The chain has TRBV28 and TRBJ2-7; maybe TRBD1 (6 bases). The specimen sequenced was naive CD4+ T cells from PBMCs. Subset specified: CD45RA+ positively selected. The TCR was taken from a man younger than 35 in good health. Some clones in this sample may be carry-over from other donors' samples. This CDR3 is CASSLTTGTYEQYF. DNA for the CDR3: TGTGCCAGCAGCCTTACGACAGGAACCTACGAGCAGTACTTC.